Listed below are T cell receptor beta chains from one sample, sequenced in a study of T cell repertoires in cytomegalovirus infection. The antigens of these receptors remain unknown. Each CDR3 protein is one row after TCRdb ran MiXCR on the reads. The repertoire holds around 230,000 distinct CDR3 sequences, with less than 50% as singletons. This material consisted of CD8+ T cells from cultured PBMCs, taken from culture after CMV antigen stimulation. These receptors were collected from a human donor in good health (CMV status not recorded). Some clones in this sample may be carry-over from other donors' samples. Both conserved end residues are part of each CDR3. The D gene is left open where the match is weak. The size field is filled for only some rows; it gives once, few, many or a size class.

D gene	CDR3 length	V gene	J gene	clone size	CDR3 protein	CDR3 DNA
-	15	TRBV4-2	TRBJ1-2	many	CASSRSSTQNYGYTF	TGTGCCAGCAGCCGGAGCTCTACACAGAACTATGGCTACACCTTC
-	15	TRBV20-1	TRBJ2-1	many	CSARVIVGAYNEQFF	TGCAGTGCTAGGGTAATCGTCGGGGCGTACAATGAGCAGTTCTTC
-	16	TRBV12-5	TRBJ1-1	few	CASGLRGTPMNTEAFF	TGTGCTAGTGGTTTGAGGGGGACTCCCATGAACACTGAAGCTTTCTTT
-	15	TRBV7-6	TRBJ1-5	-	CASSLEGYSNQPQHF	TGTGCCAGCAGCTTAGAGGGATATAGCAATCAGCCCCAGCATTTT
TRBD1	15	TRBV20-1	TRBJ2-7	many	CSARVPGQKPYEQYF	TGCAGTGCTAGGGTTCCGGGACAGAAGCCCTACGAGCAGTACTTC
-	16	TRBV7-2	TRBJ1-2	few	CASSLVGGPGNYGYTF	TGTGCCAGCAGCTTAGTGGGGGGACCAGGGAACTATGGCTACACCTTC
-	15	TRBV7-2	TRBJ1-5	-	CASSLTGRFNQPQHF	TGTGCCAGCAGCCTGACAGGTAGATTCAATCAGCCCCAGCATTTT
-	14	TRBV27	TRBJ1-1	-	CASSSRKGRDEAFF	TGTGCCAGCAGTTCTAGAAAAGGGAGGGATGAAGCTTTCTTT
-	14	TRBV6-2/TRBV6-3	TRBJ2-3	few	CASSDSTSTDTQYF	TGTGCCAGCAGTGACTCCACTAGCACAGATACGCAGTATTTT
-	14	TRBV12-3/TRBV12-4	TRBJ1-1	-	CASLPTDPNTEAFF	TGTGCCAGCCTGCCGACGGACCCGAACACTGAAGCTTTCTTT
-	14	TRBV4-1	TRBJ2-1	-	CASSQGMPHNEQFF	TGCGCCAGCAGCCAAGGCATGCCCCACAATGAGCAGTTCTTC
-	15	TRBV27	TRBJ1-4	few	CASRSTRGEGEKLFF	TGTGCCAGCAGGTCGACAAGGGGGGAAGGTGAAAAACTGTTTTTT
TRBD1	15	TRBV7-4	TRBJ2-7	few	CASSPRDRGSEEQYF	TGTGCCAGCAGCCCCCGGGACAGGGGATCGGAAGAGCAGTACTTC
TRBD2	15	TRBV11-2	TRBJ2-7	-	CASSSSGGPNDEQYF	TGTGCCAGCAGCTCCTCGGGGGGGCCCAATGACGAGCAGTACTTC
TRBD2	17	TRBV7-9	TRBJ2-1	few	CASSTLGAGVAYNEQFF	TGTGCCAGCAGCACCCTCGGAGCGGGAGTAGCCTACAATGAGCAGTTCTTC
-	14	TRBV7-6	TRBJ2-5	few	CASSLQTAGETQYF	TGTGCCAGCAGCTTACAAACCGCGGGGGAGACCCAGTACTTC
TRBD1	14	TRBV7-6	TRBJ1-1	many	CASSLGRGHTEAFF	TGTGCCAGCAGCTTAGGGAGGGGGCACACTGAAGCTTTCTTT
-	12	TRBV29-1	TRBJ1-2	-	CSVEALTSGYTF	TGCAGCGTTGAAGCGTTGACAAGTGGCTACACCTTC
TRBD2	15	TRBV7-9	TRBJ2-1	-	CASSIVLAGRNEQFF	TGTGCCAGCAGCATCGTACTAGCGGGTCGCAATGAGCAGTTCTTC
TRBD1	16	TRBV2	TRBJ1-1	-	CASSEIQGALNTEAFF	TGTGCCAGCAGTGAAATCCAGGGGGCGCTTAACACTGAAGCTTTCTTT